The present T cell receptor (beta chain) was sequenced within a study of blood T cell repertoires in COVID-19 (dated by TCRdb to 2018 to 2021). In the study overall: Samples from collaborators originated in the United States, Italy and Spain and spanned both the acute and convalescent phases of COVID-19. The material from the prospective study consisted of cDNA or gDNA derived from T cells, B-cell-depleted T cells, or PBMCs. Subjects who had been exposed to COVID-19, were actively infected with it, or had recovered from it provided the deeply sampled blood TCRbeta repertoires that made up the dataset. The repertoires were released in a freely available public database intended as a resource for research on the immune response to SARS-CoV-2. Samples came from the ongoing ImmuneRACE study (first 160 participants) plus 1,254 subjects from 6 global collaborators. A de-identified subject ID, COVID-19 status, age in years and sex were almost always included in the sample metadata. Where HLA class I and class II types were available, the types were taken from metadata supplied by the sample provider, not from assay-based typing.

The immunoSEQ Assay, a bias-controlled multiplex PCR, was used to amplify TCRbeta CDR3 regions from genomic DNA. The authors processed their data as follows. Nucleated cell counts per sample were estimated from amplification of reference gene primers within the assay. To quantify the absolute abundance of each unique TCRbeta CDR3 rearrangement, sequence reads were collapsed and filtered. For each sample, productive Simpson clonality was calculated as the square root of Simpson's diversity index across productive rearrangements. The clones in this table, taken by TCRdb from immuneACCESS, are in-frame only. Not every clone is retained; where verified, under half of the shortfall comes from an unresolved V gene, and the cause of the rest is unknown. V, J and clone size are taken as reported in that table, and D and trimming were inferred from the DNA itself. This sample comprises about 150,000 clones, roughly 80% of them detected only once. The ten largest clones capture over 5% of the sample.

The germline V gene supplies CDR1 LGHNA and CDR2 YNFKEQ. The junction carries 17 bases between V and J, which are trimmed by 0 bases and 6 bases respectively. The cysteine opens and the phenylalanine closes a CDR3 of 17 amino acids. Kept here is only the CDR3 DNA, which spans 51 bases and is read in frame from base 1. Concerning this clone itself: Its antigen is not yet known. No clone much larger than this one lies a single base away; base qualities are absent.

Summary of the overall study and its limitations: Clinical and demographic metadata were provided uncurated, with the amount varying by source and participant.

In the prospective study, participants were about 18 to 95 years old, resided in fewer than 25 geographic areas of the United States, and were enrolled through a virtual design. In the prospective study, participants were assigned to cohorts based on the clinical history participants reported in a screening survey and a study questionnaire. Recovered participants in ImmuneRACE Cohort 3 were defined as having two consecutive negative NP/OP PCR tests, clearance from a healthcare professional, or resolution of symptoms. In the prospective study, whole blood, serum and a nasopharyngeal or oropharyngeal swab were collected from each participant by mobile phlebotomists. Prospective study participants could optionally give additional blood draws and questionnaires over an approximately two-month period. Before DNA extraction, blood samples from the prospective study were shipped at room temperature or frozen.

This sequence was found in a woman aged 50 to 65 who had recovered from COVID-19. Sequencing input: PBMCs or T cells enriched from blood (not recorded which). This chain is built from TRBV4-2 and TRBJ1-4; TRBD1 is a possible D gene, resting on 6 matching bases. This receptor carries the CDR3 CASSQDRRGGADEKLFF. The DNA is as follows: TGTGCCAGCAGCCAAGATAGGAGGGGGGGCGCTGATGAAAAACTGTTTTTT.